This T cell receptor (beta chain) stems from a study of OX40 agonist ivuxolimab in advanced cancers. At the level of the study: The dose-escalation cohort was around 83% male, with a mean age of 60 years, ranging about 23 to 90. People who had prior anti-PD-1, anti-PD-L1 or anti-CTLA-4 therapy could take part, and around 40% had some.

Samples were taken at baseline and on day 1 of cycles 4 and 7. Generated by immunoSEQ multiplex PCR, the TCRdb table keeps only in-frame clones and is missing some. The profile covers under 150,000 clones, with 90% appearing a single time and around 0.99% taken by the ten largest. Germline CDR1 and CDR2: LNHDA and SQIVND (reference sequence). Deletions cut 2 bases from V and 4 bases from J, with 20 bases between. There are 17 residues in the CDR3. This receptor was taken from an adult with an advanced solid tumor such as melanoma, head and neck, liver or kidney cancer. The chain is built from TRBV19 and TRBJ1-2; a possible D gene is TRBD1 (6 bases). The source material was CD4+ or CD8+ T cells sorted from blood, sampled in a trial of the OX40 agonist ivuxolimab. CDR3 nucleotides: TGTGCCAGTAGTATAATGGATCCGCAGGGGATCAGCTATGGCTACACCTTC. As protein: CASSIMDPQGISYGYTF. The variable domain in full, with the rest retrieved from reference TRBV19 and TRBJ1-2, is DGGITQSPKYLFRKEGQNVTLSCEQNLNHDAMYWYRQDPGQGLRLIYYSQIVNDFQKGDIAEGYSVSREKKESFPLTVTSAQKNPTAFYLCASSIMDPQGISYGYTFGSGTRLTVV.